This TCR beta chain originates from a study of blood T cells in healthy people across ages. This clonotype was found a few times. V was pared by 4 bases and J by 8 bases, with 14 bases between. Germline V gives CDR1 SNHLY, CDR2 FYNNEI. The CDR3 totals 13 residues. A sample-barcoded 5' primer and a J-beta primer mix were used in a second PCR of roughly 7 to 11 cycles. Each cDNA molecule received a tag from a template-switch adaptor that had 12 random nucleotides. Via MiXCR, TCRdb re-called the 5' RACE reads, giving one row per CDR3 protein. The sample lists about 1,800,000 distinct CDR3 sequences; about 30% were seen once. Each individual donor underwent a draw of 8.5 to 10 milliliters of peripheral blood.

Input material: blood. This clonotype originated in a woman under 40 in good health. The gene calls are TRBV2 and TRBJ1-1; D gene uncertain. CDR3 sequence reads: CASSVSPNKEAFF. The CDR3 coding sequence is TGTGCCAGCAGTGTATCGCCCAACAAGGAAGCTTTCTTT.